This T cell receptor beta chain was retrieved from a study of blood T cell repertoires in COVID-19 (dated by TCRdb to 2018 to 2020). Notes on the research overall: The collaborator samples originated in the United States, Italy and Spain and spanned the acute and convalescent phases of COVID-19. HLA class I and class II types, where available, came from metadata supplied by the sample provider rather than from assay-based typing. The sample metadata nearly always contained a de-identified subject ID, COVID-19 status, age in years and sex. The samples were drawn from the first 160 participants of the ongoing ImmuneRACE study and from 1,254 subjects provided by 6 global collaborators. The repertoires were made available in a free public database intended to serve as a resource for research on the immune response to SARS-CoV-2. Deeply sampled blood TCRbeta repertoires from subjects exposed to, actively infected with, or recovered from COVID-19 were included in the dataset. The material from the prospective study consisted of cDNA or gDNA derived from T cells, B-cell-depleted T cells, or PBMCs.

Each collaborating institution followed its own protocols to collect whole blood in K2EDTA tubes. For TCRbeta analysis, collaborators shipped samples as frozen whole blood, isolated PBMCs, or DNA extracted from either of those sample types. About this clone itself: This clone's antigen is unknown. Base qualities were left out, and no much larger clone turns up one base away.

CDR1 is given as SGHVS and CDR2 as FQNEAQ, both from the germline V gene. There are 17 amino acids in the CDR3, from cysteine to phenylalanine inclusive. Here the CDR3 DNA is all that survives: 51 bases in frame from base 1. V loses 5 bases of germline sequence and J loses 6 bases, and the interval between the two ends is 22 bases. TCRbeta CDR3 regions were amplified from genomic DNA by means of the immunoSEQ Assay, a bias-controlled multiplex PCR. The source study handled its data this way. Within the assay, amplification of reference gene primers was used to estimate how many nucleated cells each sample contained. To quantify the absolute abundance of each unique TCRbeta CDR3 rearrangement, sequence reads were collapsed and filtered. For each sample, productive Simpson clonality was calculated as the square root of Simpson's diversity index over productive rearrangements. As stored in TCRdb, this immuneACCESS dataset retains in-frame rearrangements with V and J assigned. A fraction of the clones does not appear; measured against another copy, unresolved V genes explain less than half of the discrepancy, and the remainder lacks a known reason. V and J calls and clone size come straight from that table; D and trimming were deduced from the DNA. In this sample the table shows tens of thousands of clones, 85% to 90% of which occur a single time. The ten top clones hold 4% to 5.5% of the sample.

The paper as a whole reports these results and caveats: How much clinical and demographic metadata was included differed by source and by participant, and the metadata was provided uncurated.

Sample: peripheral blood. This clonotype originated in a man between 45 and 60 years old with active COVID-19. In this chain, TRBV7-8 is recombined with TRBJ2-2; TRBD2 is a weak D gene call, 5 bases matching. The DNA reads TGTGCCAGCAGCCATTCTTGGTCTGGAGGAAGCCCCGGGGAGCTGTTTTTT. This codes for CASSHSWSGGSPGELFF.